Presented here are 29 T cell receptor beta chains from one specimen sequenced in a study of T-cell memory formation after mild COVID-19. TCRdb re-called the 5' RACE reads with MiXCR, one entry per CDR3 protein. The repertoire has 540,000 or so distinct CDR3 sequences, roughly 20% of them found once; the top ten carry under 15%. Sample: PBMCs or a T cell subset sorted from them (not recorded which). These receptors were taken from an adult woman who had mild COVID-19 (a few samples of this study predate the infection). Cell type and time point are not known.

This chain joins TRBV7-8 and TRBJ2-7, with D possibly TRBD2 on 7 matching bases. Germline V gene data show CDR1 as SGHVS and CDR2 as FQNEAQ. This CDR3 has 18 amino acids. V lost 5 bases, J lost 2 bases, and 25 bases lay in between. CDR3 amino acids: CASSRARSQGTIPYEQYF. DNA of the CDR3: TGTGCCAGCAGCCGAGCAAGGTCCCAGGGGACTATTCCCTACGAGCAGTACTTC.

This clonotype was detected only a few times. The genes are TRBV5-1 and TRBJ2-1, with 11 bases identical to TRBD1. This CDR3 is built from 16 residues. Germline V gene data show CDR1 as SGHRS and CDR2 as YFSETQ. With V trimmed by 0 bases and J by 8 bases, 7 bases remained unmatched. The CDR3 nucleotides read TGCGCCAGCAGCTTGGTTCTTGGACAGGGGGCGGATGAGCAGTTCTTC. Translating it yields CASSLVLGQGADEQFF. Full variable domain (remainder filled in from reference TRBV5-1 and TRBJ2-1): KAGVTQTPRYLIKTRGQQVTLSCSPISGHRSVSWYQQTPGQGLQFLFEYFSETQRNKGNFPGRFSGRQFSNSRSEMNVSTLELGDSALYLCASSLVLGQGADEQFFGPGTRLTVL.

There are many counts of this clonotype. The DNA of the CDR3 is TGTGCCAGCAGTCCTCGGGCGGGGGGTACCTACGAGCAGTACTTC. Protein sequence: CASSPRAGGTYEQYF. The chain links TRBV12-3 or TRBV12-4 to TRBJ2-7; 8 bases line up with TRBD2. The CDR3 is made up of 15 amino acids. Unmatched junction bases numbered 8, after V lost 5 bases and J lost 2 bases.

The CDR3 DNA follows: TGTGCCAGCATACGGAGGGGACAGGGCCAGTCTGAAGCTTTCTTT. This translates into CASIRRGQGQSEAFF. This chain uses TRBV2 with TRBJ1-1; 9 bases are a match to TRBD1. The CDR3 sequence is 15 residues long. Germline V gene sequence: CDR1 SNHLY, CDR2 FYNNEI. V dropped 7 bases and J dropped 6; count of bases not matched to a gene: 12.

V and J are TRBV24-1 and TRBJ2-1; D gene unclear. Germline CDR1 KGHDR, CDR2 SFDVKD. The CDR3 is made up of 14 amino acids. Trimming cost V 0 bases and J 5 bases, with 7 bases left between them. CDR3 DNA sequence: TGTGCCACCAGTGATTTGCTCGAGGACAATGAGCAGTTCTTC. This gives the protein CATSDLLEDNEQFF.

This chain uses TRBV6-2 or TRBV6-3 with TRBJ2-6, with TRBD1 identical over 11 bases. The CDR3 extends over 16 amino acids. V shed 6 bases, J shed 4 bases, and the junction held 5 bases outside the gene matches. In germline, CDR1 is MNHEY, CDR2 SVGEGT. Written as DNA, the CDR3 is TGTGCCAGCAGCCGGGACAGGGGGACCGGGGCCAACGTCCTGACTTTC. This sequence encodes CASSRDRGTGANVLTF.

This clonotype was detected many times. The chain couples TRBV7-8 to TRBJ2-7; 7 nucleotides agree with TRBD2. Germline-derived CDR1 and CDR2 are SGHVS and FQNEAQ. The CDR3 runs to 14 residues. V lost 8 bases and J lost 4; bases outside the gene matches: 11. CDR3 protein: CASRLGGSWYEQYF. CDR3 coding DNA: TGTGCCAGCCGCCTGGGGGGGAGCTGGTACGAGCAGTACTTC.

This chain links TRBV7-2 with TRBJ2-3; D may be TRBD1 (6 bases). The V gene lost 1 base and the J gene lost 5 bases, with 13 bases spanning the gap. CDR1 is SGHTA and CDR2 is FQGNSA in the germline V gene. The CDR3 covers 15 residues. CDR3 nucleotide sequence: TGTGCCAGCAGCTTAGTAGGGGGAGCAATAGATACGCAGTATTTT. Its translation is CASSLVGGAIDTQYF.

The V gene is TRBV4-3, the J gene TRBJ2-2, with 12 bases identical to TRBD2. CDR1 LGHNA and CDR2 YSLEER come from the germline V gene. The V gene end was trimmed by 7 bases and the J gene end by 5 bases; junction bases not matched to a gene: 8. The CDR3 is made up of 16 amino acids. The DNA for the CDR3 is TGCGCCAGCACCATCTTACTAGCGGGAGGAACCGGGGAGCTGTTTTTT. Protein: CASTILLAGGTGELFF.

The V gene is TRBV25-1, the J gene TRBJ2-2; TRBD1 matches at 9 bases. This CDR3 has 19 residues. Germline-derived CDR1 and CDR2 are MGHDK and SYGVNS. The ends lost 1 base at V and 1 base at J; junction bases unmatched: 10. The CDR3 loop reads CASSEWGTGLVGNTGELFF. In DNA form, the CDR3 reads TGTGCCAGCAGTGAATGGGGGACAGGGTTGGTGGGGAACACCGGGGAGCTGTTTTTT.

The chain is built from TRBV12-3 or TRBV12-4 and TRBJ2-1; no clear D gene. CDR3 size: 12 residues. Trimming pared 8 bases from V and 12 bases from J, leaving 17 bases between. The CDR3 protein is CASRPIKGWQFF. The CDR3 DNA is TGTGCCAGCCGGCCCATCAAGGGCTGGCAGTTCTTC.

This clonotype has ten or more counts. This rearrangement joins TRBV4-2 to TRBJ2-1, with TRBD2 as a possible D gene (7 bases). Germline values: CDR1 LGHNA, CDR2 YNFKEQ. The length of the CDR3 is 18 residues. Trimming took off 4 bases at V and 0 bases at J, with 19 bases between the two ends. CDR3 DNA: TGTGCCAGCAGCCGGGGGCTAAGCGGGGATGGCTCCTACAATGAGCAGTTCTTC. Amino acid sequence: CASSRGLSGDGSYNEQFF.

This clonotype was seen only a few times. The rearrangement links TRBV27 to TRBJ2-7, with 8 bases identical to TRBD2. The CDR3 has 14 amino acids. The germline gives CDR1 MNHEY, CDR2 SMNVEV (reference sequence). With 3 bases clipped from V and 3 bases from J, the junction kept 4 bases outside the gene matches. CDR3 sequence: CASSFAGGYYEQYF. DNA for the CDR3: TGTGCCAGCAGTTTTGCGGGGGGCTACTACGAGCAGTACTTC.

This clonotype was seen a few times. The chain employs TRBV5-6 and TRBJ2-7; 8 nucleotides align to TRBD2. The CDR3 is 15 amino acids. The V and J ends lost 2 bases and 7 bases, in that order; junction bases with no gene match: 11. Germline V gives CDR1 SGHDT, CDR2 YYEEEE. CDR3 bases: TGTGCCAGCAGCTTCGAAGCGGGGGTTTTGAGGGAGCAGTACTTC. Its translation is CASSFEAGVLREQYF.

J is TRBJ2-1 and V is TRBV4-3; TRBD2 matches 11 bases. Trimming cost V 1 base and J 2 bases; bases outside gene matches: 16. The CDR3 runs 21 residues. Germline CDR1 reads LGHNA; CDR2 reads YSLEER. DNA for the CDR3: TGCGCCAGCAGCCAAGTTCGCGTCGACGATAGCGGGAGGGTTACCTACAATGAGCAGTTCTTC. Residues: CASSQVRVDDSGRVTYNEQFF.

There are a few counts of this clonotype. V gene TRBV6-5 combines with J gene TRBJ1-1; D is ambiguous. V lost 8 bases, J lost 8 bases, and 9 bases lay in between. Germline lookup yields CDR1 MNHEY and CDR2 SVGAGI. This CDR3 spans 10 amino acids. The CDR3 loop reads CASGPEEAFF. The CDR3 region has the DNA TGTGCCAGCGGCCCGGAGGAAGCTTTCTTT.

V gene TRBV7-2 combines with J gene TRBJ2-5; perhaps TRBD1 as D (6 bases). V gave up 0 bases and J gave up 4 bases, with 15 bases separating them. This CDR3 has 16 amino acids. Per the germline V gene, CDR1 is SGHTA and CDR2 is FQGNSA. In DNA form, the CDR3 reads TGTGCCAGCAGCTTAGCGGGGGCAGCGCGACGAGAGACCCAGTACTTC. Translated, it gives CASSLAGAARRETQYF.

This clonotype came up a few times. The chain employs TRBV20-1 and TRBJ2-4, with D perhaps given as TRBD1 or TRBD2 (5 bases each). Trimming shortened V by 1 base and J by 1 base, and 11 bases separated the two germline ends. The CDR3 has 15 amino acids. Germline CDR1 is DFQATT and CDR2 is SNEGSKA (reference sequence). The CDR3 DNA reads TGCAGTGCTAGAGGGGGGACCGGGGCCAAAAACATTCAGTACTTC. The encoded protein is CSARGGTGAKNIQYF.

CDR3 in DNA: TGTGCCTGGTCTTCCTTAGCAGGGAGGGCGAACGAGCAGTACTTC. Its translation is CAWSSLAGRANEQYF. The V and J genes are TRBV30 and TRBJ2-7; 7 bases fit TRBD2. V was clipped by 5 bases and J by 5 bases; unmatched bases: 15. Germline assignment: CDR1 GTSNPN and CDR2 SVGIG (reference sequence). The CDR3 length is 15 residues.

In DNA, the CDR3 is TGTGCCAGTATCGGCCCCACAGATACGCAGTATTTT. Translation: CASIGPTDTQYF. The chain carries TRBV5-6 and TRBJ2-3, with no clear D. Trimming took off 8 bases at V and 2 bases at J, with 9 bases between the two ends. CDR1 and CDR2 (germline): SGHDT, YYEEEE. The CDR3 length is 12 residues. Together with reference TRBV5-6 and TRBJ2-3, the CDR3 gives the full variable domain: DAGVTQSPTHLIKTRGQQVTLRCSPKSGHDTVSWYQQALGQGPQFIFQYYEEEERQRGNFPDRFSGHQFPNYSSELNVNALLLGDSALYLCASIGPTDTQYFGPGTRLTVL.

The chain employs TRBV2 and TRBJ2-3, with 9 bases matching TRBD1. This CDR3 has 14 amino acids. Germline V gene sequence: CDR1 SNHLY, CDR2 FYNNEI. V was pared by 7 bases and J by 2 bases, with 4 bases of the junction left unmatched. The CDR3 nucleotides are TGTGCCAGCATCCGGGACAGGGACACAGATACGCAGTATTTT. Amino acids: CASIRDRDTDTQYF.

This clonotype has more than one count but fewer than ten. The chain carries TRBV12-3 or TRBV12-4 and TRBJ1-1; D gene uncertain. The CDR3 has 15 amino acids. The V and J ends lost 2 bases and 0 bases respectively, with 10 bases between them. The CDR3 DNA reads TGTGCCAGCAGTTTATCCGGGCCCATGAACACTGAAGCTTTCTTT. It encodes CASSLSGPMNTEAFF.

The chain carries TRBV7-2 and TRBJ2-2, with D hard to call. The CDR3 covers 14 residues. Germline V gene data show CDR1 as SGHTA and CDR2 as FQGNSA. V dropped 5 bases and J dropped 3 bases, with 10 bases sitting between them. The CDR3 DNA reads as TGTGCCAGCAGCCCCGGTCCACACACCGGGGAGCTGTTTTTT. Protein: CASSPGPHTGELFF.

Details on this clonotype: One end of the junction does not line up with germline, which may come from a read error. The chain employs TRBV7-9 and TRBJ2-1; no clear D gene. The CDR3 spans 10 residues. CDR1 SEHNR and CDR2 FQNEAQ come from the germline V gene (reference sequence). CDR3 DNA: TGTGCCAGCATCCGGCCCCCCGGGTGGTTC. Translating it yields CASIRPPGWF.

The chain recombines TRBV12-3 or TRBV12-4 with TRBJ2-2, with TRBD1 matching 8 bases. This CDR3 has 15 residues. V shed 6 bases, J shed 3 bases, and the junction held 6 bases outside the gene matches. The CDR3 DNA reads TGTGCCAGCAGGGGACAGGCCGTGGACACCGGGGAGCTGTTTTTT. Its protein is CASRGQAVDTGELFF.

This clonotype was counted a few times. The genes are TRBV6-5 and TRBJ1-1, with D possibly TRBD1 on 6 matching bases. Germline CDR1 is MNHEY and CDR2 is SVGAGI. Trimming shortened V by 3 bases and J by 1 base, and 9 bases separated the two germline ends. This CDR3 is built from 14 residues. The CDR3 sequence: CASSYGGQNTEAFF. In nucleotides, the CDR3 is TGTGCCAGCAGTTATGGGGGGCAGAACACTGAAGCTTTCTTT.

This chain joins TRBV12-3 or TRBV12-4 and TRBJ2-3; the D gene is possibly TRBD1 (5 bases). V lost 7 bases, J lost 3 bases, and 17 bases lay in between. The CDR3 has 15 residues. This CDR3 reads CASTQTARRTDTQYF. CDR3 sequence (DNA): TGTGCCAGCACCCAGACAGCCCGTAGGACAGATACGCAGTATTTT.

This chain uses TRBV7-6 with TRBJ1-2; 12 nucleotides align to TRBD1. Germline CDR1 and CDR2: SGHVS and FNYEAQ. V was clipped by 3 bases and J by 5 bases; unmatched bases: 4. This CDR3 region has 15 residues. CDR3 nucleotide sequence: TGTGCCAGCAGCTTCCGGGACAGGGGGCCTTATGGCTACACCTTC. Translated: CASSFRDRGPYGYTF.

This chain uses TRBV4-1 with TRBJ1-1; a weak D match, TRBD1 (6 bases). V was clipped by 5 bases and J by 3 bases, with 13 bases between them. The CDR3 sequence is 14 residues long. Per germline, CDR1 MGHRA and CDR2 YSYEKL. CDR3 in DNA: TGCGCCAGCAGCTGGGGGCCAGGCGACACTGAAGCTTTCTTT. Protein product: CASSWGPGDTEAFF.